The T cell receptor beta chain described here comes from a study of blood T cell repertoires in COVID-19. About the study: Researchers got acute and convalescent COVID-19 samples from the United States, Italy and Spain. Nucleic acid was either cDNA or gDNA, and it came from T cells, B-cell-depleted T cells, or PBMCs.

Per the authors' pipeline: Reference gene primer amplification gave estimated nucleated cell counts. Using immunoSEQ multiplex PCR, the repertoire was profiled, and TCRdb retains in-frame clones only, with some absent. That table is the source of V, J and clone size, and D and trimming were worked out from the DNA. Found here are about 98,000 clones, roughly 86% of them singletons; the top ten hold less than 10%. This CDR3 contains 15 residues. With V trimmed by 4 bases and J by 6 bases, 8 bases remained unmatched. Germline lookup yields CDR1 SGHNT and CDR2 YYREEE (reference sequence). The chain has TRBV5-4 and TRBJ1-5; TRBD1 aligns across 9 bases. This sequence originates from a man between 40 and 49 years old with active or convalescent COVID-19. Material: peripheral blood. The CDR3 sequence: CASSIQGARGQPQHF. In DNA, the CDR3 is TGTGCCAGCAGCATACAGGGGGCGCGCGGTCAGCCCCAGCATTTT.